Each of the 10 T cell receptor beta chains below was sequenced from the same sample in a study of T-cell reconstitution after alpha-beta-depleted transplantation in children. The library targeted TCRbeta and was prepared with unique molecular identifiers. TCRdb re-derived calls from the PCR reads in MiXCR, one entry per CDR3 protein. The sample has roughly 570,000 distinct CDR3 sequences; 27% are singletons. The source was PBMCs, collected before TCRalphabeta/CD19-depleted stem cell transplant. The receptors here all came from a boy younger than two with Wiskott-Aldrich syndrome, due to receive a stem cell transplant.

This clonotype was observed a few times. CDR3 loop: CASSVGGTRQETQYF. CDR3 nucleotides: TGTGCCAGCAGCGTAGGAGGGACTAGACAAGAGACCCAGTACTTC. The V gene is TRBV9, the J gene TRBJ2-5, with 8 bases fitting TRBD2. The CDR3 totals 15 residues. V was pared by 0 bases and J by 2 bases, with 3 bases of the junction left unmatched. The germline gives CDR1 SGDLS, CDR2 YYNGEE.

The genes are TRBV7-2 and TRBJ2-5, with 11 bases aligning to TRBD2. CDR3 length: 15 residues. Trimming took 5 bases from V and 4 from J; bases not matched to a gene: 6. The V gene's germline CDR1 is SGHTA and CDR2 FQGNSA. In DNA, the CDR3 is TGTGCCAGCAGCATTACTAGCGGGAGCTCAGAGACCCAGTACTTC. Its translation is CASSITSGSSETQYF.

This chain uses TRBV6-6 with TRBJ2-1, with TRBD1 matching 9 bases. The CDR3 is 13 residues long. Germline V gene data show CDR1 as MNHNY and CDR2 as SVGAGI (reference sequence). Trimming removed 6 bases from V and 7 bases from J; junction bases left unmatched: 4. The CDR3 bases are TGTGCCAGCAGAGAACAGGGGGCAAATGAGCAGTTCTTC. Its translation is CASREQGANEQFF.

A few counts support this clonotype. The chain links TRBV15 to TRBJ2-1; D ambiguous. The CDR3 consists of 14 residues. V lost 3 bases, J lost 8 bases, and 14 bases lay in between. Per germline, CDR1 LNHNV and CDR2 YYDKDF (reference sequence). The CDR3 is CATSRFRKFDEQFF. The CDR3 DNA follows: TGTGCCACCAGCAGGTTTAGAAAGTTCGATGAGCAGTTCTTC.

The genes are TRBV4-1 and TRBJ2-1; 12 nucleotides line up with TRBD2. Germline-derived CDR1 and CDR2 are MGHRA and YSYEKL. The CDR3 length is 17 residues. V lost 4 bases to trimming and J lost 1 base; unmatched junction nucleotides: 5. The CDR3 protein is CASSLPGLAGSYNEQFF. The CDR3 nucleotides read TGCGCCAGCAGCCTACCGGGACTAGCGGGTTCCTACAATGAGCAGTTCTTC.

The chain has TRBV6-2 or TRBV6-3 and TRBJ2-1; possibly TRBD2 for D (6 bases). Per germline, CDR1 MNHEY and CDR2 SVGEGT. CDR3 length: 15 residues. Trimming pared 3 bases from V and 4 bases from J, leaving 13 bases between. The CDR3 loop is CASSYYGRGYNEQFF. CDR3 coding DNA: TGTGCCAGCAGTTATTATGGGCGGGGTTACAATGAGCAGTTCTTC.

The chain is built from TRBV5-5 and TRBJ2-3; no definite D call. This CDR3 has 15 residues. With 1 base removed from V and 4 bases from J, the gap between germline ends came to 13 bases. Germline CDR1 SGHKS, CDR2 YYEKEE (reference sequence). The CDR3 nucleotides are TGTGCCAGCAGCTTGTTTTTTAGCCAGGCAGATACGCAGTATTTT. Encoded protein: CASSLFFSQADTQYF.

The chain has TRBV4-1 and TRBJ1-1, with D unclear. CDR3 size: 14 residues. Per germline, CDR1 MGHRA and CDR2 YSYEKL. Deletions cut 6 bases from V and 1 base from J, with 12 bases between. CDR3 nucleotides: TGCGCCAGCAGTGTGGGGATGGGGAACACTGAAGCTTTCTTT. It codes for CASSVGMGNTEAFF.

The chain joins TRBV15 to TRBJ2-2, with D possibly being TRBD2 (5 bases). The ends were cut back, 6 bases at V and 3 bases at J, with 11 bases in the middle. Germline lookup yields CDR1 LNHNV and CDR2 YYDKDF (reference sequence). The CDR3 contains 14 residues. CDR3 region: CATSYREYTGELFF. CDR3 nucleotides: TGTGCCACCAGTTACCGGGAATACACCGGGGAGCTGTTTTTT. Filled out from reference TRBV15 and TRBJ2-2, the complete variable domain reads DAMVIQNPRYQVTQFGKPVTLSCSQTLNHNVMYWYQQKSSQAPKLLFHYYDKDFNNEADTPDNFQSRRPNTSFCFLDIRSPGLGDTAMYLCATSYREYTGELFFGEGSRLTVL.

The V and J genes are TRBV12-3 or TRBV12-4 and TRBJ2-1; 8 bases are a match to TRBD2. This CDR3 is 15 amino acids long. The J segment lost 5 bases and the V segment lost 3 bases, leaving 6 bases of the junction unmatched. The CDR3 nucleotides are TGTGCCAGCAGTTTTCAGACTAGCGCCCACAATGAGCAGTTCTTC. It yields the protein CASSFQTSAHNEQFF.